This T cell receptor beta chain comes out of a study of blood T cell repertoires in COVID-19. Original data processing: Reference gene primer amplification in the assay estimated nucleated cell counts. TCRdb's table, derived via immunoSEQ multiplex PCR, lists solely in-frame clones and lacks some. That table furnishes V, J and clone size, whereas the DNA furnished D and trimming. The table records around 260,000 clones, roughly 89% of them present only once. Trimming took 1 base from V and 5 from J, leaving 14 bases between them. CDR3 size: 15 residues. Germline-derived CDR1 and CDR2 are LGHDT and YNNKEL (reference sequence).

The receptor comes from a man younger than 40 with acute or convalescent COVID-19. The chain combines TRBV3-1 (or the pseudogene TRBV3-2) with TRBJ1-1; D perhaps matches TRBD1 (5 bases). The specimen sequenced was peripheral blood. The CDR3 is CASSQVGTGRTEAFF. For the CDR3, the DNA is TGTGCCAGCAGCCAAGTTGGCACAGGTCGGACTGAAGCTTTCTTT.